Following are 9 T cell receptor beta chains from one sample sequenced in a study of monozygotic twins with inflammatory bowel disease. Using the 5' RACE reads, TCRdb records one entry per CDR3 protein without DNA. Seen in this sample are about 160,000 distinct CDR3 sequences; the ten most common clones hold roughly 3%. Sequenced input: blood. The receptors derive from a human donor with ulcerative colitis or Crohn's disease, or a healthy co-twin of an affected twin (not recorded which).

This chain uses TRBV5-1 with TRBJ2-5; TCRdb reports TRBD1, a call that lacks DNA to check it against. Germline-derived CDR1 and CDR2 are SGHRS and YFSETQ. The CDR3 covers 14 residues. CDR3 residues: CASSRRQEQETQYF.

The genes are TRBV28 and TRBJ2-3; checking the TCRdb D call of TRBD2 is not possible without DNA. CDR3 length: 15 residues. Germline CDR1 MDHEN, CDR2 SYDVKM. CDR3 loop: CASSRTSGKTDTQYF. The entire variable domain, with the rest obtained from reference TRBV28 and TRBJ2-3, is as follows: DVKVTQSSRYLVKRTGEKVFLECVQDMDHENMFWYRQDPGLGLRLIYFSYDVKMKEKGDIPEGYSVSREKKERFSLILESASTNQTSMYLCASSRTSGKTDTQYFGPGTRLTVL.

The chain is built from TRBV24-1 and TRBJ2-1; the D call of TRBD1 rests on TCRdb alone, since no DNA is present to check it. Germline lookup yields CDR1 KGHDR and CDR2 SFDVKD. This CDR3 is built from 15 residues. CDR3 amino acids: CATSDPGRFYNEQFF.

V gene TRBV20-1 combines with J gene TRBJ2-1; TCRdb selects TRBD2, and the lack of DNA leaves this call unchecked. The CDR3 is 18 residues long. Germline V lookup: CDR1 DFQATT, CDR2 SNEGSKA (reference sequence). The CDR3 region is CSASGGTSGKGGLGEQFF.

The chain couples TRBV9 to TRBJ2-4; TCRdb picks TRBD1, but there is no DNA to check that call. CDR3 length equals 17 residues. Germline V gives CDR1 SGDLS, CDR2 YYNGEE. The CDR3 is CASSVGQGSSTKNIQYF.

This CDR3 reads CAISGAGTADSNQPQHF. J is TRBJ1-5 and V is TRBV10-3; TCRdb's D call, TRBD1, is unchecked because there is no DNA. This CDR3 is built from 17 residues. Germline V gene lookup returns CDR1 ENHRY and CDR2 SYGVKD.

This chain uses TRBV30 with TRBJ1-5; TCRdb selects TRBD1, and the lack of DNA leaves this call unchecked. The CDR3 is 15 amino acids. Germline assignment: CDR1 GTSNPN and CDR2 SVGIG (reference sequence). Here the CDR3 reads CACRQGAGSNQPQHF.

The chain is built from TRBV6-2 or TRBV6-3 and TRBJ2-1; TCRdb gives TRBD2 as the D gene, but with no DNA this cannot be confirmed. The germline CDR1 and CDR2 sequences are MNHEY and SVGEGT. The CDR3 runs to 16 residues. CDR3 protein: CASSYSDSRGDNEQFF.

This chain connects TRBV19 to TRBJ2-1; as DNA is missing, the TRBD2 call by TCRdb cannot be tested. Germline V CDR1 and CDR2: LNHDA, SQIVND (reference sequence). CDR3 length equals 12 residues. The CDR3 here is CASSIGSYEQFF. Full variable domain (outside the CDR3, taken from reference TRBV19 and TRBJ2-1): DGGITQSPKYLFRKEGQNVTLSCEQNLNHDAMYWYRQDPGQGLRLIYYSQIVNDFQKGDIAEGYSVSREKKESFPLTVTSAQKNPTAFYLCASSIGSYEQFFGPGTRLTVL.